This record concerns one T cell receptor beta chain sequence. This receptor's antigen is unknown. One end of the junction fails to match germline, which may point to a read error. Other DNA sequences in this sample translate to the same CDR3. This entry is derived from a study of graft-versus-host responses after intestinal transplantation (dated by TCRdb to the early 2020s). Concerning the study at large: Recipients received multivisceral, liver-intestinal, or isolated intestinal transplants. Every recipient was given anti-thymocyte globulin induction, followed by roughly 3 years of maintenance tacrolimus and steroids. Graft-versus-host and host-versus-graft alloreactive T cell clones were tracked in the graft, circulation and bone marrow after intestinal transplantation using bulk TCR-beta CDR3 sequencing. Alloreactive clones were identified by sequencing pre-transplant mixed lymphocyte reaction products and comparing these products with unstimulated pre-transplant donor and recipient T cells. The cohort enrolled some 25 intestinal transplant recipients including one retransplant, and a few patients lacking pretransplant specimens were excluded. Donor T cell macrochimerism was defined as a peak of at least 4% donor T cells among recipient peripheral blood mononuclear cells. Samples from three later patients were sequenced in-house on an Illumina MiSeq with MiXCR processing rather than by the commercial service. General findings and caveats noted by the study authors: Peak levels of circulating GvH clones were associated with declines in HvG clones early after transplant. The conclusions were limited by the relatively low number and heterogeneity of the intestinal transplant patients. High GvH to HvG T cell clonal ratios were observed in the allografts of patients with donor T cell macrochimerism. GvH clones were detected in recipient bone marrow, and some of these GvH clones were observed earlier in ileal mucosa or blood, consistent with an intestinal mucosal origin.

The germline V gene (reference sequence) sets CDR1 to MNHEY and CDR2 to SMNVEV. The CDR3 measures 15 amino acids from cysteine to phenylalanine. The CDR3 DNA has 45 bases and is translated from base 1. Blood samples were collected up to 4 times in the first month after transplant and then at least monthly when available. Libraries were made using the immunoSEQ multiplex PCR assay. Adaptive Biotechnologies carried out high-throughput TCR-beta CDR3 sequencing of genomic DNA for most patients. In the original analysis: TCR sequencing data for roughly 18 patients were retrieved from Adaptive's ImmunoSEQ software; three other patients were processed with MiXCR and VDJtools. CDR3 nucleotide sequences shared between donor and recipient were removed because their origin could not be assigned. To count as alloreactive, a clone needed at least 2-fold expansion over unstimulated cells and a minimum CFSE-low frequency of 0.002% (template counts) or 0.001% (read counts). Clones were considered mappable if detected in sequenced pre-transplant spleen, lymph node, or MLR CFSE-low populations of the donor or recipient. The cumulative frequency of alloreactive clones was calculated as a percentage of all sequences, weighted by copy number. Drawn from immuneACCESS, this table holds only the in-frame rearrangements with V and J called that TCRdb kept. Clones are partly lost; checked studies trace under half to an unresolved V gene and leave the rest unexplained. Clonal size and the V and J genes are those of that table, whereas D and trimming came from the DNA. Present in this sample are tens of thousands of clones, around 93% of which were seen just once. Clones ranked in the top ten supply 5% to 6.5% of the sample.

This clonotype was obtained from a human patient who received an intestinal transplant, so some T cells may come from the graft donor. The starting material was PBMCs, obtained around 820 days after a first intestinal transplant, on the day of a second. The chain is assembled from TRBV27 and TRBJ1-5, and TRBD1 may be the D gene, going by 5 matching bases. The CDR3 region reads CASSSGTVGNQPQHF. The sequence in DNA is TGCGCCAGCAGTTCCGGGACGGTGGGAAATCAGCCCCAGCATTTT.